This entry lists 2 T cell receptor beta chains sequenced from one sample in a study of blood T cell repertoires in COVID-19. Libraries were prepared by immunoSEQ multiplex PCR; TCRdb keeps only in-frame clonotypes and omits some of them. The data contain some 160,000 clones, roughly 91% of them singletons. The sequenced sample consisted of peripheral blood. The origin of the receptors is a man aged 50 or older who had recovered from COVID-19.

The chain combines TRBV4-3 with TRBJ1-1, with 9 bases lining up with TRBD1. Germline trimming cut 0 bases from V and 4 bases from J; bases unmatched to any gene: 6. The length of the CDR3 is 16 residues. CDR1 is LGHNA, CDR2 YSLEER, per germline. The CDR3 nucleotides read TGCGCCAGCAGCCAAGACTCCGGGACAGGGACCACTGAAGCTTTCTTT. Translated, it gives CASSQDSGTGTTEAFF.

The chain recombines TRBV6-5 with TRBJ2-1; TRBD1 might be the D (6 bases). The V end lost 6 bases, the J end lost 4 bases, and 16 bases lay between the germline ends. Germline CDR1 and CDR2: MNHEY and SVGAGI. The CDR3 has 15 amino acids. In DNA, the CDR3 is TGTGCCAGCAGCCCGACAGGACGAACATACAATGAGCAGTTCTTC. It encodes CASSPTGRTYNEQFF.